Below, 29 T cell receptor beta chains from the same sample are listed, as sequenced in a study of regulatory T cells in long-lasting Graves disease. The sample's time point: persistent/refractory GD, antithyroid drugs over 5 years with positive TRAb. After RNA was extracted from PBMCs, the TCR library was made from it. In building TCR beta libraries, iRepertoire HTBI primers were used together with Arm-PCR of CDR3 regions. TCRdb re-called the multiplex PCR reads through MiXCR, storing one row per CDR3 protein. The sample includes a few hundred thousand distinct CDR3 sequences, roughly 23% of them seen just once. The sample was peripheral blood mononuclear cells (PBMCs), taken when the disease was refractory, from a patient treated with antithyroid drugs. The receptor source for this set is a woman between 40 and 55 years old with Graves disease.

The V gene is TRBV15, the J gene TRBJ2-3; D is undetermined. V gave up 0 bases and J gave up 2 bases, with 3 bases separating them. The CDR3 length is 13 residues. CDR1 and CDR2 (germline): LNHNV, YYDKDF (reference sequence). As DNA, the CDR3 is TGTGCCACCAGCAGAGATCTCACAGATACGCAGTATTTT. Protein product: CATSRDLTDTQYF.

Remarks on this clonotype: With a much larger clone just one base away, this may be a read error. The rearrangement links TRBV3-1 to TRBJ1-6; no clear D gene. V gave up 5 bases and J gave up 8 bases, with 13 bases separating them. CDR1 is LGHDT, CDR2 YNNKEL, per germline (reference sequence). The CDR3 has 14 amino acids. The CDR3 DNA sequence: TGTGCCAGCAGCTTCGGGGTTCCCGATTCACCCCTCCACTTT. Protein: CASSFGVPDSPLHF.

The CDR3 region has the DNA TGCGCCAGCAGCCAAGAGGTACTCGGGGAGACCCAGTACTTC. Its protein is CASSQEVLGETQYF. This sequence joins TRBV4-1 and TRBJ2-5; D remains ambiguous. V was pared by 0 bases and J by 5 bases, with 10 bases between. Germline CDR1 reads MGHRA; CDR2 reads YSYEKL. The CDR3 extends over 14 amino acids.

This clonotype was counted many times. The CDR3 sequence: CASSPLDRVEEETQYF. The CDR3 coding sequence is TGTGCCAGCAGTCCCCTGGACAGGGTTGAGGAAGAGACCCAGTACTTC. V is TRBV12-3 or TRBV12-4 and J is TRBJ2-5; the match to TRBD1 covers 8 bases. The length of the CDR3 is 16 residues. Trimming took 5 bases from V and 3 from J; bases not matched to a gene: 11.

V is TRBV5-6 and J is TRBJ1-5, with 8 bases fitting TRBD1. V dropped 5 bases and J dropped 4; count of bases not matched to a gene: 5. Germline V lookup: CDR1 SGHDT, CDR2 YYEEEE. There are 14 residues in the CDR3. DNA of the CDR3: TGTGCCAGCAGGAAGGGACAGGAAAATCAGCCCCAGCATTTT. Protein sequence: CASRKGQENQPQHF.

This chain uses TRBV11-2 with TRBJ1-1; no reliable D call. The germline gives CDR1 SGHAT, CDR2 FQNNGV. The V end lost 5 bases, the J end lost 7 bases, and 11 bases lay between the germline ends. The CDR3 totals 12 residues. CDR3 bases: TGTGCCAGCAGCCAAGACGCAGGTGAAGCTTTCTTT. Translating gives CASSQDAGEAFF.

The chain combines TRBV7-9 with TRBJ2-7; unclear D gene. The CDR3 sequence is 13 residues long. Germline V gives CDR1 SEHNR, CDR2 FQNEAQ (reference sequence). V was trimmed by 5 bases and J by 0 bases, leaving 8 bases between them. The CDR3 sequence: CASSPLISYEQYF. CDR3 nucleotide sequence: TGTGCCAGCAGCCCTTTAATCTCCTACGAGCAGTACTTC. Full variable domain (outside the CDR3, taken from reference TRBV7-9 and TRBJ2-7): DTGVSQNPRHKITKRGQNVTFRCDPISEHNRLYWYRQTLGQGPEFLTYFQNEAQLEKSRLLSDRFSAERPKGSFSTLEIQRTEQGDSAMYLCASSPLISYEQYFGPGTRLTVT.

The chain links TRBV19 to TRBJ2-5; a possible D gene is TRBD2 (5 bases). The CDR3 consists of 13 residues. Between the trimmed V and J ends, which lost 10 bases and 7 bases, there was a span of 19 bases. The germline gives CDR1 LNHDA, CDR2 SQIVND (reference sequence). CDR3: CATREGELGTQYF. The CDR3, as DNA: TGTGCCACCAGAGAGGGAGAGTTGGGGACCCAGTACTTC. Using reference TRBV19 and TRBJ2-5 for the parts outside the CDR3, the full variable domain is DGGITQSPKYLFRKEGQNVTLSCEQNLNHDAMYWYRQDPGQGLRLIYYSQIVNDFQKGDIAEGYSVSREKKESFPLTVTSAQKNPTAFYLCATREGELGTQYFGPGTRLLVL.

This clonotype was seen more than once but under ten times. This chain links TRBV30 with TRBJ1-2; perhaps TRBD1 as D (5 bases). The V and J ends lost 3 bases and 9 bases respectively, with 11 bases between them. The CDR3 is 11 amino acids. Per germline, CDR1 GTSNPN and CDR2 SVGIG (reference sequence). CDR3 sequence (DNA): TGTGCCTGGAGGTCAGGGTTAAGCTACACCTTC. As protein: CAWRSGLSYTF.

The chain links TRBV10-3 to TRBJ1-4; D is ambiguous. The CDR3 covers 13 residues. Trimming took off 11 bases at V and 2 bases at J, with 12 bases between the two ends. The germline CDR1 and CDR2 sequences are ENHRY and SYGVKD. The CDR3 protein is CAVSNSTNEKLFF. The CDR3 DNA follows: TGTGCCGTGTCAAATAGTACTAATGAAAAACTGTTTTTT.

This clonotype was recorded at least ten times. The J gene is TRBJ1-1, the V gene TRBV28, with TRBD1 matching over 7 bases. The CDR3 runs 15 residues. Germline CDR1 is MDHEN and CDR2 is SYDVKM. V shed 4 bases, J shed 2 bases, and the junction held 7 bases outside the gene matches. Here the CDR3 DNA reads TGTGCCAGCAGTTCCCGGGGACAGCTAAACACTGAAGCTTTCTTT. This translates into CASSSRGQLNTEAFF.

The chain joins TRBV4-1 to TRBJ2-5; perhaps TRBD1 as D (6 bases). Germline V gene data show CDR1 as MGHRA and CDR2 as YSYEKL. Trimming removed 0 bases at V and 2 bases at J, with 13 bases between. The CDR3 is 16 residues long. Here the CDR3 DNA reads TGCGCCAGCAGCCAAGATGGCAACAGGGAGCAAGAGACCCAGTACTTC. Protein sequence: CASSQDGNREQETQYF.

Turning to this clonotype: A much larger clone is a single base away; this may be a read error. This chain connects TRBV20-1 to TRBJ2-4; D may match TRBD1 or TRBD2 (5 bases each). The CDR3 covers 17 residues. The germline V gene has CDR1 DFQATT and CDR2 SNEGSKA (reference sequence). The CDR3 spells CSARDYLTGPFEDIQCF. The DNA for the CDR3 is TGCAGTGCTAGAGACTATCTAACGGGACCCTTTGAAGACATTCAGTGCTTC.

This clonotype was found many times. The chain couples TRBV28 to TRBJ2-7; TRBD1 might be the D (6 bases). The CDR3 spans 16 residues. V lost 0 bases to trimming and J lost 2 bases, with 14 bases between them. CDR1 is MDHEN and CDR2 is SYDVKM in the germline V gene. The CDR3 protein is CASSLWSNPGAYEQYF. CDR3 bases: TGTGCCAGCAGTTTATGGTCGAACCCAGGGGCCTACGAGCAGTACTTC.

The V and J genes are TRBV20-1 and TRBJ2-7, with unresolved D. Between the trimmed V and J ends, which lost 6 bases and 3 bases, there was a span of 18 bases. Germline V gives CDR1 DFQATT, CDR2 SNEGSKA (reference sequence). The CDR3 loop spans 14 amino acids. The CDR3 is CSAQNDTRVYEQYF. CDR3 DNA: TGCAGTGCACAGAATGATACAAGGGTCTACGAGCAGTACTTC.

This rearrangement joins TRBV18 to TRBJ1-1; tentatively, D is TRBD1 (5 bases). The germline CDR1 and CDR2 sequences are KGHSH and LQKENI. The CDR3 extends over 13 amino acids. V shed 4 bases and J shed 4 bases, with 10 bases lying between them. The CDR3 DNA reads as TGTGCCAGCTCACAGGGGAGGATCACTGAAGCTTTCTTT. It codes for CASSQGRITEAFF. Full variable domain (remainder filled in from reference TRBV18 and TRBJ1-1): NAGVMQNPRHLVRRRGQEARLRCSPMKGHSHVYWYRQLPEEGLKFMVYLQKENIIDESGMPKERFSAEFPKEGPSILRIQQVVRGDSAAYFCASSQGRITEAFFGQGTRLTVV.

The rearrangement joins TRBV6-1 to TRBJ2-7; possible D gene TRBD2, 6 bases. The length of the CDR3 is 13 residues. Germline CDR1 and CDR2: MNHNS and SASEGT. Trimming removed 10 bases at V and 0 bases at J, with 13 bases between. DNA for the CDR3: TGTGCCACTTCGGGGAGGCACTCCTACGAGCAGTACTTC. It is translated as CATSGRHSYEQYF.

This chain joins TRBV2 and TRBJ2-1, with a tentative D call TRBD1 (6 bases). V shed 6 bases and J shed 9 bases, with 12 bases lying between them. Germline lookup yields CDR1 SNHLY and CDR2 FYNNEI. The CDR3 runs 12 residues. DNA for the CDR3: TGTGCCAGCAGACAGGGTGCAGGTGAGCAGTTCTTC. Translated, it gives CASRQGAGEQFF. The variable domain in full, completed from reference TRBV2 and TRBJ2-1, reads EPEVTQTPSHQVTQMGQEVILRCVPISNHLYFYWYRQILGQKVEFLVSFYNNEISEKSEIFDDQFSVERPDGSNFTLKIRSTKLEDSAMYFCASRQGAGEQFFGPGTRLTVL.

In this sample, this clonotype turned up a few times. V and J are TRBV20-1 and TRBJ2-1, with 8 positions matching TRBD1. J lost 3 bases, V lost 4 bases, and 5 bases had no gene match. Per the germline V gene, CDR1 is DFQATT and CDR2 is SNEGSKA (reference sequence). The CDR3 consists of 14 residues. The CDR3 region is CSATGTGNYNEQFF. CDR3 DNA: TGCAGTGCTACCGGGACAGGTAACTACAATGAGCAGTTCTTC.

This chain uses TRBV5-1 with TRBJ2-7; unclear D gene. Per germline, CDR1 SGHRS and CDR2 YFSETQ. Trimming removed 0 bases at V and 6 bases at J, with 10 bases between. The CDR3 consists of 13 residues. This CDR3 reads CASSLVARAEQYF. The CDR3 coding sequence is TGCGCCAGCAGCTTGGTGGCTCGGGCCGAGCAGTACTTC.

This clonotype occurred a few times. This chain uses TRBV6-1 with TRBJ2-2; 9 bases match TRBD1. CDR3 size: 16 residues. From germline, CDR1 is MNHNS and CDR2 SASEGT. V lost 6 bases and J lost 7; bases outside the gene matches: 12. The CDR3 coding sequence is TGTGCCAGCAGGCCCCCCGGGACAGGGTCGAACGGGGAGCTGTTTTTT. Translation: CASRPPGTGSNGELFF.

About this clonotype itself: One end of the junction fails to match germline, which may point to a read error. The rearrangement joins TRBV15 to TRBJ1-1; 9 bases align to TRBD1. Looked up from germline, CDR1 is LNHNV and CDR2 is YYDKDF (reference sequence). The CDR3 contains 20 residues. CDR3 region: CATNRDVKFRDRATNTEAFF. The CDR3 nucleotides read TGTGCCACCAACAGAGACGTAAAGTTCCGGGACAGGGCAACGAACACTGAAGCTTTCTTT.

The chain combines TRBV11-2 with TRBJ2-1; TRBD2 might be the D (6 bases). The CDR3 runs to 13 residues. CDR1 is SGHAT, CDR2 FQNNGV, per germline. V gave up 0 bases and J gave up 8 bases, with 8 bases separating them. In DNA, the CDR3 is TGTGCCAGCAGCTTAGAACTAGCTGATGAGCAGTTCTTC. This translates into CASSLELADEQFF.

Ten or more counts support this clonotype. This chain uses TRBV2 with TRBJ1-5; 9 bases map to TRBD1. The germline V gene has CDR1 SNHLY and CDR2 FYNNEI. The CDR3 extends over 16 amino acids. V dropped 6 bases and J dropped 0; count of bases not matched to a gene: 6. The chain's CDR3 is CASRGTGTYSNQPQHF. In DNA, the CDR3 is TGTGCCAGCAGGGGGACAGGGACTTATAGCAATCAGCCCCAGCATTTT.

This clonotype is categorized as medium-sized. The rearrangement uses TRBV7-3 and TRBJ1-5; no reliable D call. This CDR3 has 13 amino acids. The germline V gene has CDR1 SGHTA and CDR2 FQGTGA. V lost 6 bases to trimming and J lost 6 bases, with 12 bases between them. CDR3 protein: CASSPGGGQPQHF. The CDR3 nucleotides are TGTGCCAGCAGTCCCGGCGGAGGTCAGCCCCAGCATTTT.

The chain has TRBV11-2 and TRBJ2-7, with D tentatively TRBD1 (5 bases). Germline V CDR1 and CDR2: SGHAT, FQNNGV. The length of the CDR3 is 17 residues. The V gene lost 1 base and the J gene lost 6 bases, with 22 bases spanning the gap. CDR3 region: CASSLGLGPRRVGEQYF. CDR3 DNA: TGTGCCAGCAGCTTAGGATTGGGGCCGAGGCGCGTGGGCGAGCAGTACTTC.

About this clonotype: Given the absence of the conserved phenylalanine or tryptophan at the CDR3 end, a read error is likely. The chain recombines TRBV28 with TRBJ2-3, with 7 bases lining up with TRBD1. This CDR3 contains 16 residues. Per germline, CDR1 MDHEN and CDR2 SYDVKM. V was pared by 4 bases and J by 3 bases, with 10 bases of the junction left unmatched. In nucleotides, the CDR3 is TGTGCCAGCAGTTGGGGGACAGTTAGCACGACAGATACGCAGTATCTT. The encoded protein is CASSWGTVSTTDTQYL.

Ten or more counts support this clonotype. This sequence joins TRBV19 and TRBJ2-7; D is uncertain. Germline assignment: CDR1 LNHDA and CDR2 SQIVND (reference sequence). Trimming took 3 bases from V and 2 from J, leaving 8 bases between them. This CDR3 spans 13 amino acids. In nucleotides, the CDR3 is TGTGCCAGTAGTATTGCGAGTCCCTACGAGCAGTACTTC. Encoded protein: CASSIASPYEQYF.

In its sample, this clonotype was seen many times. This chain connects TRBV29-1 to TRBJ2-7; D possibly corresponds to TRBD2 (5 bases). The CDR3 runs 13 residues. Trimming took 3 bases from V and 7 from J, leaving 16 bases between them. Germline V lookup: CDR1 SQVTM, CDR2 ANQGSEA. CDR3 loop: CSVDLSGTGEQYF. The DNA for the CDR3 is TGCAGCGTTGATCTGAGCGGAACGGGGGAGCAGTACTTC.